This entry concerns a single T cell receptor (beta chain). Its target is not known. This entry comes from a study of PD-L1 blockade in urothelial cancer. Study information: Timepoints chosen for blood analysis were 3 weeks (second dose) and 6 weeks after treatment start.

Findings and limits, study-wide: Patients with durable benefit had greater blood expansion of tumor-associated TCR clones 3 weeks into treatment.

Time point indicated: pretreatment peripheral blood. Patients suffered from locally advanced or metastatic urothelial carcinoma. Produced via immunoSEQ multiplex PCR; TCRdb's table is partial and in-frame only. This sample carries 35,000 to 40,000 clones, around 82% of them seen once, and the ten largest clones take about 6.8%. The CDR3 is 14 residues long. From germline, CDR1 is SGHNT and CDR2 YYREEE (reference sequence). The V and J ends lost 3 bases and 7 bases, in that order; junction bases with no gene match: 7. This receptor was identified in a man in his 60s with urothelial cancer. The chain has TRBV5-4 and TRBJ2-1; 7 bases are shared with TRBD1. The specimen was PBMCs, collected around atezolizumab (anti-PD-L1) treatment. The CDR3 DNA follows: TGTGCCAGCAGCTCTCGACAGGGCGAGAATGAGCAGTTCTTC. Amino acids: CASSSRQGENEQFF.